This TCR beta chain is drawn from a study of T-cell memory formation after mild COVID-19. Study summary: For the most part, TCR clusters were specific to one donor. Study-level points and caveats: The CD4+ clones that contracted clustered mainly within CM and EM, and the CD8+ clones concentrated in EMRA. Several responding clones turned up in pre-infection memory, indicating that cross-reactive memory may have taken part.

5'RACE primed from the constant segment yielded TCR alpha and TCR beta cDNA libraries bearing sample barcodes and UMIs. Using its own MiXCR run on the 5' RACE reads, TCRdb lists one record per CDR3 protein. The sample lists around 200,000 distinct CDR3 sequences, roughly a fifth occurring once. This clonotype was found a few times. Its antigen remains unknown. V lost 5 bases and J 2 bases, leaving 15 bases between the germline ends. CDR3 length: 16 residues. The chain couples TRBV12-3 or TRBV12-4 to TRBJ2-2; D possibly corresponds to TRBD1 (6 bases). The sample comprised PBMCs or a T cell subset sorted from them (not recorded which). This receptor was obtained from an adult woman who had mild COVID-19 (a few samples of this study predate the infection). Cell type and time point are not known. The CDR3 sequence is CASSLRAGANTGELFF. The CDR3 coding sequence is TGTGCCAGCAGTCTCCGAGCAGGGGCCAACACCGGGGAGCTGTTTTTT.